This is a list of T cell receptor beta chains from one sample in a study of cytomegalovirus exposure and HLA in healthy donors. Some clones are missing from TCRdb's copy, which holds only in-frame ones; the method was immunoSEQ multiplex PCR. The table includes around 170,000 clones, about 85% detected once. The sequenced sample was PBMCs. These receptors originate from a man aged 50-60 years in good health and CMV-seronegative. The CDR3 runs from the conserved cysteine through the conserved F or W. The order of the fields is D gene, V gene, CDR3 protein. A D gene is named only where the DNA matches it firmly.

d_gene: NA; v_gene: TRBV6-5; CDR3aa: CASSYLPVPGELFF
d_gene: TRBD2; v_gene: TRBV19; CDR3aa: CASSIGTSGYNEQFF
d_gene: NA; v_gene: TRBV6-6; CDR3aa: CASSRGAGVDTDTQYF
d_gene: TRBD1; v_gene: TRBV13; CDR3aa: CASSLDRVYSYEQYF
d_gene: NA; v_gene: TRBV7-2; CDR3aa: CASSFQAGAEQYF
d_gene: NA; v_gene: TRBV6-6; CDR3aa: CASRRDFSGNTIYF
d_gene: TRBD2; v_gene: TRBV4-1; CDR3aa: CASSQIPLAGVSTDTQYF
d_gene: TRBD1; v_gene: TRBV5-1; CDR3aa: CASLGGQGINLAKNIQYF
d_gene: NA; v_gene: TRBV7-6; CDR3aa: CASSRLQGASDTQYF
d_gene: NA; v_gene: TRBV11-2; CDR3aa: CASSLVGGLEQYF
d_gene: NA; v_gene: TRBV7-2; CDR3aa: CASSLGGQGGYTF
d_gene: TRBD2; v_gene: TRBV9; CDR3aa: CASSASGVPSYEQYF
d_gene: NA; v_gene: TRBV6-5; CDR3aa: CASSSDRENQPQHF
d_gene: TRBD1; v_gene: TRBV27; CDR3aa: CASSLEPGGYISNYGYTF
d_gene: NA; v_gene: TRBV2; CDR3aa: CASRDKFQETQYF
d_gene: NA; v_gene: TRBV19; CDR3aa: CASRQENYGYTF
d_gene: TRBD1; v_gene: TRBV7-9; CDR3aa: CASSLSGTGIEEQFF
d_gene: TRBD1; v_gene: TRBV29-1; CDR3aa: CSVEGTGGLTTEAFF
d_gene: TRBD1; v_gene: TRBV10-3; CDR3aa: CATHGQGDYNEQFF
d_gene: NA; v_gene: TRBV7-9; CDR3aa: CASSLRRTDTQYF
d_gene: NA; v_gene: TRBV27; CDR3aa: CAAGTWMGPQHF
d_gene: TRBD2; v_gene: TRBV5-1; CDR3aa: CASSFAGGSQETQYF
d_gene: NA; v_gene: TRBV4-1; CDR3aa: CASSQEAKGLTNEKLFF
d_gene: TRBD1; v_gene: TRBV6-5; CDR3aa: CATGSDRGTYEQYF
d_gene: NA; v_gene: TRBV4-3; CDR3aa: CASSQERTSSYEQYF
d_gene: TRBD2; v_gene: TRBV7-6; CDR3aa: CASSLGGRGGETQYF
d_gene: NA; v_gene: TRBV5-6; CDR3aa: CASSLELGGKSYGYTF
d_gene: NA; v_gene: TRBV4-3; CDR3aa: CASSQDRTGEQFF
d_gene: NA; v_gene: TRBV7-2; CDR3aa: CASSSRGYYGYTF
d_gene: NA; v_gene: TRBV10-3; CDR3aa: CAISVRAEPYYEQYF
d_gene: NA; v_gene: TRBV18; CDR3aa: CASSPSPGTYEQYF
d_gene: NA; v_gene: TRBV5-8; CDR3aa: CASSYRVQETQYF
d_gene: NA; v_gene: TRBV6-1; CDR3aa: CASSPGQFSYEQYF
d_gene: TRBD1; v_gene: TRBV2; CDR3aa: CARNGQGAHEQYF
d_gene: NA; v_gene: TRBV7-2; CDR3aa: CASSLGALSYEQYF
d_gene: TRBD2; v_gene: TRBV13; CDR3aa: CASSFRLAGLQETQYF
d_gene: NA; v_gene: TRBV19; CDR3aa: CATGTLGTGELFF
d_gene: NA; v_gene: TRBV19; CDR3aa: CASSYSASEQFF
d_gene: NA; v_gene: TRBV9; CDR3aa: CASKEATTGELFF
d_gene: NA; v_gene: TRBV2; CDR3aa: CASRQGGGNTIYF
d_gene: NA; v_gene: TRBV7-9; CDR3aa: CASSLVSVPEQYF
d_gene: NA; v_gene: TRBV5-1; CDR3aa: CASSRDSSSYNEQFF
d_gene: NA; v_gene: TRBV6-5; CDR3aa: CASNRGNTEAFF
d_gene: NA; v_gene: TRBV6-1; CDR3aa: CASNDNFLNTEAFF
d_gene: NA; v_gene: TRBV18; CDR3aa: CASSPQASSGELFF
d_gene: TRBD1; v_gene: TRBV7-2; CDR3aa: CASSLGQSAGTGSYEQYF
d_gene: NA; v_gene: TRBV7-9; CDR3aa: CASSLGPAGLYSPLHF
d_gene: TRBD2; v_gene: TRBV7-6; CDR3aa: CASSSGGAEQYF